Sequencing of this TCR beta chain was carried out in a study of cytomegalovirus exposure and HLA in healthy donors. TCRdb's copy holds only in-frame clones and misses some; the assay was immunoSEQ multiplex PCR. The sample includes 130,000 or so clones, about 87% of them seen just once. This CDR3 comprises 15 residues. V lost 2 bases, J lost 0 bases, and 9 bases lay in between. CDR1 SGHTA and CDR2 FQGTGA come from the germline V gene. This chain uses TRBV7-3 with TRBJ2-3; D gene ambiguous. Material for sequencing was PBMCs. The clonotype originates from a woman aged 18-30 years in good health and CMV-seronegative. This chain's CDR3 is CASSLAAASTDTQYF. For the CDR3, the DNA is TGTGCCAGCAGCTTAGCGGCGGCCAGCACAGATACGCAGTATTTT.